This T cell receptor beta chain was recorded in a study of long-term antiretroviral therapy in people with HIV. Study findings and constraints: After ART, diversity increased yet remained lower than transplant donor controls. Every time point showed a repertoire led by clones expanded before ART.

Run at survey level, the immunoSEQ assay was version v3.0. TCRdb keeps only in-frame clones here, not all; method: immunoSEQ multiplex PCR. The table shows around 23,000 clones, with roughly 80% occurring only once. Turning to this clone: Antigen unknown.

The CDR3 length is 13 residues. Germline CDR1 reads MDHEN; CDR2 reads SYDVKM. V lost 7 bases to trimming and J lost 9 bases; unmatched junction nucleotides: 4. This TCR came from a man aged 50 to 60 with HIV. This specimen consisted of unsorted PBMCs, obtained 0.3 years after starting antiretroviral therapy. This chain links TRBV28 with TRBJ2-1, with 12 bases aligning to TRBD1. The CDR3 loop reads CASMGQGAGEQFF. The CDR3 DNA reads as TGTGCCAGCATGGGACAGGGGGCCGGTGAGCAGTTCTTC.